The entry that follows covers one TCR beta chain sequence. Its binding antigen is unknown. No much larger clone is present one base from it, and per-base qualities are unavailable. This sample was taken from a study of T cell responses to AZD1222 COVID-19 vaccine (dated by TCRdb to the early 2020s). Study-wide context: AZD1222 recipients given second doses at about 4 weeks or at about 12 weeks were pooled, since spike-specific TCR depth and breadth were not found to differ between the two schedules. TCR sequencing covered more than 230 trial participants: 200 to 210 given two doses of AZD1222 and about 26 given two doses of MenACWY control vaccine. Trial participants were enrolled by age into subgroups of 18-55, 56-69 and 70-plus years, and 148, 28 and 57 TCR-sequenced participants, respectively, were included in these subgroups. General conclusions and limits of the study: In the small 56-69-year group, the increase in depth fell short of significance, most likely because of low power. Because no day 14 peak-response samples were available, repertoires were characterized only after the peak T cell response. Conclusions about previously exposed vaccinees were limited because only five to seven AZD1222 recipients were SARS-CoV-2 seropositive at baseline. Epitopes outside the regions mutated in the B.1.351 and B.1.1.7 variants were reportedly recognized by nearly half of the unique spike-specific TCRs. The whole spike protein was spanned by vaccine-associated CD4 TCRs, and dominant responses were seen in regions 160-218 and 743-854. Participants were mostly white British and included more females than males, and it was suggested by the authors that clonal diversity may have been underestimated. After two AZD1222 doses, both the breadth and the depth of spike-specific TCRs were significantly higher than at day 0 and than in MenACWY recipients.

The CDR3 regions of human TCRbeta chains were analyzed by immunosequencing. The source study handled its data this way. Repertoire TCRs were checked for matches against a reference library of SARS-CoV-2-specific TCRs that had been generated using the MIRA antigen-specificity platform. Breadth was defined as the fraction of unique TCRs that were SARS-CoV-2-associated. Depth was defined as the fraction of total T cells that were SARS-CoV-2-associated. Using the MIRA data, every spike-specific TCR was mapped to the spike region that the TCR reacted to and assigned to either a CD4 or a CD8 class. Log10-transformed breadth and depth values were compared by one-way ANOVA with Sidak's multiple comparisons tests. Entries here come from immuneACCESS through TCRdb and include only in-frame sequences with V and J called. Some clones fail to appear in such tables; in the studies checked, an unresolved V gene covers under half of the shortfall, and the cause of the remainder is unknown. The V and J calls and clone size are taken from that table; D and trimming were inferred from the DNA. The sample yields nearly 35,000 clones; roughly 90% were counted once. The ten largest clones represent 6.8% of the sample.

CDR1 is given as LGHNA and CDR2 as YSLEER, both from the germline V gene. The CDR3 starts with the cysteine, ends with the phenylalanine, and has 15 residues. Only the CDR3 portion is preserved as DNA: 45 bases, with reading frame beginning at the first base. The germline ends are 12 bases apart after V is trimmed by 0 bases and J by 4 bases. The sample's time point label, decoded: baseline before first vaccination. Vaccinee samples came from UK trials COV001 and COV002, including a single-blind randomized controlled phase 2/3 trial of AZD1222 (ChAdOx1 nCoV-19) in healthy adults. For TCRbeta chain sequencing, PBMC samples were collected from trial participants at day 0 and at day 28 after the second dose.

The chain is encoded by TRBV4-3 joined to TRBJ1-2; the D segment could be TRBD1, given 6 matching bases. Sequencing used peripheral blood, obtained on day 0 of AZD1222 vaccination. This clonotype was sampled from an adult in good health. CDR3 reads: CASSQEDSYLYGYTF. At the DNA level, the sequence is TGCGCCAGCAGCCAAGAGGACAGTTATCTCTATGGCTACACCTTC.